This T cell receptor beta chain was retrieved from a study of blood T cell repertoires in COVID-19. At the level of the study: Acute and convalescent COVID-19 samples came from the United States, Italy and Spain. From T cells, B-cell-depleted T cells, or PBMCs came the material, which was cDNA or gDNA.

V lost 2 bases, J lost 7 bases, and 7 bases stayed unmatched. This CDR3 comprises 17 residues. CDR1 SEHNR and CDR2 FQNEAQ come from the germline V gene (reference sequence). In the study's own analysis: Reference gene primer amplification gave nucleated cell count estimates. Produced via immunoSEQ multiplex PCR; TCRdb's table is partial and in-frame only. D and trimming come from the DNA, and the V and J calls and clone size come from that table. Found here are under 200,000 clones, around 89% of them singletons; the top ten hold approximately 2.1%. The TCR originated in a man between 45 and 60 years old who had recovered from COVID-19. Material for sequencing was peripheral blood. V usage is TRBV7-9 and J usage is TRBJ1-6; 11 bases fit TRBD1. The CDR3 sequence: CASSLTRTGGKNSPLHF. CDR3 coding DNA: TGTGCCAGCAGCTTAACGCGGACAGGGGGCAAGAATTCACCCCTCCACTTT.